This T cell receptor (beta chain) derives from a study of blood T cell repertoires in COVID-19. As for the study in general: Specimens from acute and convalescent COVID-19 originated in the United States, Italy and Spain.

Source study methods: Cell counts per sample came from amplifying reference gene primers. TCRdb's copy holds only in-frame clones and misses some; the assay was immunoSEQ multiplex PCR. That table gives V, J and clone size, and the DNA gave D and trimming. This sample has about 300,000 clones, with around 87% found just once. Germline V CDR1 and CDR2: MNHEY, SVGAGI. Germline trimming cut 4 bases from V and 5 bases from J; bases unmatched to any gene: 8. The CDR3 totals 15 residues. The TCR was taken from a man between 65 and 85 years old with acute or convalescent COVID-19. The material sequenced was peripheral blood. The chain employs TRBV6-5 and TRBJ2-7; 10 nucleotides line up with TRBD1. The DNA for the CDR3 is TGTGCCAGCAGTTCCCGGACAGGGGGTCGGGACGAGCAGTACTTC. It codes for CASSSRTGGRDEQYF.